The T cell receptor beta chain described here comes from a study of blood T cell repertoires in COVID-19. Study in general: Samples taken during acute and convalescent COVID-19 were collected in the United States, Italy and Spain.

With 2 bases clipped from V and 8 bases from J, the junction kept 6 bases outside the gene matches. Germline V CDR1 and CDR2: MDHEN, SYDVKM. The CDR3 is 14 amino acids. The repertoire was sequenced with immunoSEQ multiplex PCR; TCRdb's copy has only in-frame clones and lacks some. The sample lists some 350,000 clones, around four fifths occurring once. Sequenced: peripheral blood. The genes are TRBV28 and TRBJ1-2, with 9 bases aligning to TRBD1. The clonotype was recovered from a man younger than 40 with active or convalescent COVID-19. The CDR3 loop reads CASSLGQGSRGYTF. For the CDR3, the DNA is TGTGCCAGCAGTTTAGGACAGGGGTCGCGCGGCTACACCTTC.